This T cell receptor (beta chain) emerged from a study of tumor and adjacent non-tumor tissue in lung cancer listed by TCRdb under 2018. Some background on the complete study: Of the cohort, eleven to twelve patients had adenocarcinoma, 2 had squamous cell carcinoma and 1 had small cell lung cancer. The 15 enrolled patients, of whom some 10 were men and 5 were women, were aged about 31 to 85 years and were diagnosed with TNM stage I to III disease. Sequencing generated a total of more than 100 million productive TCRbeta reads, averaging approximately 4 million reads per sample. The study compared bulk TCRbeta repertoires between lung tumor tissue and matched distant non-tumor lung tissue from about 14 lung cancer patients. For each patient, one tumor sample and one normal lung sample were taken, giving about 29 paired specimens that underwent TCRbeta CDR3 sequencing.

As regards this clonotype: Which antigen it targets is not known. One end of the junction fails to match germline, which may point to a read error.

The CDR3, from cysteine to phenylalanine, totals 16 residues. Only the CDR3 region is kept as DNA, spanning 48 bases read in frame from base 1. The germline V gene (reference sequence) provides CDR1 SGHAT and CDR2 FQDESV. On the study overall, not on this receptor specifically: Because peripheral blood was not sequenced, the blood TCRbeta repertoires of the lung cancer patients in the study went unexamined. A significantly larger cumulative share of the repertoire was made up by the top 100 clones in normal lung than in tumor tissue. TCR diversity (inverse Simpson) was significantly higher in tumor than in normal lung tissue (roughly 430 vs 170, P = 0.0075, Mann-Whitney U test). Neither the sequencing platform nor unique molecular identifiers are mentioned in the methods. TCR diversity was significantly higher in younger patients, and higher tumor TCR diversity was associated with shorter overall and disease-free survival. The cohort had only around 14 patients, and the authors noted that larger samples and more detailed clinical data are needed.

RNA was isolated from bulk unsorted tissue, and RNA quality was assessed with a NanoDrop ND-1000 and an Agilent 2100. Normal lung samples were distant non-tumor tissue taken more than 3 cm from the tumor edge. All donors had newly diagnosed lung cancer, had not received prior chemotherapy, and were admitted for thoracic surgery in China between August and November 2014. Patients who had received previous radiotherapy or chemotherapy, or who had another concurrent cancer, were excluded from the study. Surgical tissue pieces of roughly 1-2 cm3 were preserved in RNAlater solution and stored at -80 °C until use. Library generation was performed with multiplex PCR. Reads for this sample came from an Illumina HiSeq 2500. TCRbeta libraries were constructed through three rounds of nested PCR with primers (Table S4) according to protocols modified from ARM-PCR. Before sequencing, PCR products in the 200-500 bp range were cut out of the gel and cleaned up using the QIAquick gel extraction kit. Per the source publication's procedure: Reads were cleaned with Trimmomatic, merged with FLASH into complete CDR3 sequences, and assigned to V(D)J germline segments with MiTCR. Clonal diversity was calculated as the inverse Simpson's index using VDJtools. In-frame sequences lacking a premature stop codon were counted as productive reads. TCRdb cleaned the public reads at Q25 with fastp, built clones with MiXCR and kept in-frame beta chains. Each record represents a unique CDR3 protein, reported with the most common genes and DNA among its rows. The V and J calls and clone size are TCRdb's, not the authors'. Counted in this sample were more than 60,000 distinct CDR3 sequences; 75% to 85% of them appeared once. The ten largest clones represent 45% of the sample.

Recombination connected TRBV11-1 to TRBJ2-1; the junction holds 7 bases that match TRBD2. The clonotype was recovered from a man aged 55 to 70 with non-small cell lung cancer. The specimen was distant non-tumor lung tissue. CDR3 sequence: CAGNSSFGGTYNEQSF. The DNA is as follows: TGTGCCGGCAACTCCTCTTTCGGGGGGACCTACAATGAGCAATCCTTC.